These 3 T cell receptor beta chains share one sample of origin, sequenced in a study of long-term antiretroviral therapy in people with HIV. Researchers report immunoSEQ v3.0 was run at survey level. Here immunoSEQ multiplex PCR was the method, and the copy in TCRdb shows in-frame clones only, minus some. The sample holds around 16,000 clones, 85% to 90% seen once. The specimen was unsorted PBMCs, collected 0.7 years before starting antiretroviral therapy. The source of these receptors is a middle-aged man with HIV.

The chain is built from TRBV7-9 and TRBJ2-5; D is unclear. This CDR3 is 15 amino acids long. CDR1 and CDR2 from the germline V gene are SEHNR and FQNEAQ (reference sequence). The ends were cut back, 8 bases at V and 1 base at J, with 17 bases in the middle. The CDR3 protein is CASAKLGRRQETQYF. Here the CDR3 DNA reads TGTGCCAGCGCCAAGCTTGGACGGCGCCAAGAGACCCAGTACTTC.

The V and J genes are TRBV29-1 and TRBJ2-7, with D hard to call. The ends were cut back, 1 base at V and 3 bases at J, with 10 bases in the middle. Germline CDR1 SQVTM, CDR2 ANQGSEA. The CDR3 is 13 amino acids. Written as DNA, the CDR3 is TGCAGCGTTGAAGGTCCAGGCGGCTACGAGCAGTACTTC. It codes for CSVEGPGGYEQYF.

For the CDR3, the DNA is TGTGCCAGCTCATGGGAAAGTGGGGCACCCCAAGAGACCCAGTACTTC. Translation: CASSWESGAPQETQYF. The chain recombines TRBV18 with TRBJ2-5, with D possibly being TRBD1 (5 bases). The CDR3 sequence is 16 residues long. Germline V CDR1 and CDR2: KGHSH, LQKENI. With 5 bases removed from V and 1 base from J, the gap between germline ends came to 17 bases.